Described below is a single T cell receptor beta chain sequence and its context. The target antigen is unknown. The source of the sample is a study of OX40 agonist ivuxolimab in advanced cancers. Study overall: All patients had ivuxolimab intravenously every 2 weeks at 0.01 to 10 mg/kg.

Overall study findings and caveats: The 0.1-3.0 mg/kg partial responders had among the lowest clonal expansion.

Libraries were prepared by immunoSEQ multiplex PCR; TCRdb keeps only in-frame clonotypes and omits some of them. The data contain 60,000 or so clones, around 82% of them singletons. From germline, CDR1 is GTSNPN and CDR2 SVGIG (reference sequence). Trimming left V 1 base short and J 5 bases short, with 9 bases between. The CDR3 is made up of 13 amino acids. Sequences were derived from CD4+ or CD8+ T cells sorted from blood, sampled in a trial of the OX40 agonist ivuxolimab. V gene TRBV30 combines with J gene TRBJ2-1; D is possibly TRBD2 (6 bases). The TCR was taken from an adult with an advanced solid tumor such as melanoma, head and neck, liver or kidney cancer. Here the CDR3 reads CAWSAGEHNEQFF. CDR3 DNA sequence: TGTGCCTGGAGTGCGGGAGAGCACAATGAGCAGTTCTTC. Together with reference TRBV30 and TRBJ2-1, the CDR3 gives the full variable domain: SQTIHQWPATLVQPVGSPLSLECTVEGTSNPNLYWYRQAAGRGLQLLFYSVGIGQISSEVPQNLSASRPQDRQFILSSKKLLLSDSGFYLCAWSAGEHNEQFFGPGTRLTVL.